This T cell receptor (beta chain) derives from a study of shared clonotypes between healthy human individuals. V was shortened by 0 bases and J by 2 bases, with 18 bases between the two germline ends. CDR3 size: 18 residues. The germline V gene has CDR1 SGDLS and CDR2 YYNGEE. Sequencing was performed with immunoSEQ multiplex PCR; in TCRdb, only in-frame clones are kept and a portion is missing. In the table there are approximately 1,500,000 clones, around 97% of which are singletons. Material: naive CD4+ T cells sorted from blood. Subset meaning: CD45RA+ positively selected. The clonotype originates from a man aged 25 to 45 in good health. The chain carries TRBV9 and TRBJ1-5; D gene uncertain. The CDR3 coding sequence is TGTGCCAGCAGCGTAGGAATATCGCCCTGGTGTGGCAATCAGCCCCAGCATTTT. Amino acids: CASSVGISPWCGNQPQHF.